This entry describes one T cell receptor beta chain. The data originate from a study of blood T cell repertoires in COVID-19. As for the study in general: There were acute and convalescent COVID-19 samples, and they came from the United States, Italy and Spain. In each case, the material was cDNA or gDNA derived from T cells, B-cell-depleted T cells, or PBMCs.

Original handling: Estimated nucleated cell counts came from reference gene primer amplification. This table comes from immunoSEQ multiplex PCR, and its TCRdb copy is limited to in-frame clones, with some not included. The DNA gave D and trimming, while V, J and clone size come from that table. The table includes fewer than 250,000 clones, roughly four fifths detected once. Germline CDR1 and CDR2: SGHRS and YFSETQ. The CDR3 has 17 amino acids. The J segment lost 1 base and the V segment lost 5 bases, leaving 13 bases of the junction unmatched. This rearrangement joins TRBV5-1 to TRBJ1-1, with 8 bases that match TRBD1. This sequence originates from a woman aged 50 to 65 with acute or convalescent COVID-19. The sample comprised peripheral blood. In DNA form, the CDR3 reads TGCGCCAGCAGGGAACGAGGACAGGGCGGGGGGAACACTGAAGCTTTCTTT. As protein: CASRERGQGGGNTEAFF.